This entry features one T cell receptor (beta chain) sequence. Using immunoSEQ multiplex PCR, the repertoire was profiled, and TCRdb retains in-frame clones only, with some absent. The sample includes around 29,000 clones, approximately 86% of them seen just once. The entry originates in a study of regulatory dendritic cells for organ transplantation. Germline V gives CDR1 MNHEY, CDR2 SMNVEV (reference sequence). V lost 5 bases, J lost 7 bases, and 18 bases lay in between. This CDR3 has 15 residues. Sequences were obtained from naive CD8+ T cells from blood. Subset noted: CD45RA+ naive T cells. The receptor's source is a human donor in good health. The chain joins TRBV27 to TRBJ1-5; possible D gene TRBD1, 5 bases. The CDR3 spells CASSPRGGTGQPQHF. CDR3 nucleotide sequence: TGTGCCAGCAGTCCCCGGGGGGGAACGGGACAGCCCCAGCATTTT.